These 26 T cell receptor beta chains were sequenced from one sample in a study of T cells in Graves' hyperthyroidism and ophthalmopathy. Amplified TCR beta CDR3 regions derived from RNA transcripts. Initially, a first-round RT-PCR of the TCR CDR3 employed the HTBI primer set. TCRdb analysed the multiplex PCR reads with MiXCR anew, one entry per CDR3 protein. Found here are approximately 400,000 distinct CDR3 sequences, 15% to 18% of them singletons; the top ten hold roughly 26%. The sample was blood. The receptors come from a woman aged 18-29 years with Graves' hyperthyroidism that later progressed to Graves' ophthalmopathy.

This clonotype was found many times. This chain uses TRBV28 with TRBJ2-7; unclear D gene. The CDR3 extends over 14 amino acids. CDR1 and CDR2 from the germline V gene are MDHEN and SYDVKM. The V end was cut by 4 bases, the J end by 5 bases, with 15 bases between. The CDR3 spells CASSSAPPANEQYF. CDR3 sequence (DNA): TGTGCCAGCAGTTCCGCGCCGCCGGCGAACGAGCAGTACTTC.

This clonotype appeared many times. J is TRBJ2-3 and V is TRBV28; D may correspond to TRBD1 or TRBD2 (8 bases each). The CDR3 consists of 17 residues. Germline V lookup: CDR1 MDHEN, CDR2 SYDVKM. V dropped 6 bases and J dropped 6 bases, with 25 bases sitting between them. The CDR3 spells CASRQPREEYRGDTQYF. CDR3 sequence (DNA): TGTGCCAGCAGACAGCCGCGGGAGGAGTACAGGGGGGATACGCAGTATTTT.

This clonotype was counted at least ten times. V usage is TRBV3-1 and J usage is TRBJ2-3; maybe TRBD2 (5 bases). CDR1 and CDR2 from the germline V gene are LGHDT and YNNKEL (reference sequence). Trimming stripped 5 bases from V and 0 bases from J, with 15 bases between. The CDR3 contains 16 residues. CDR3 residues: CASSSRAIPSTDTQYF. As DNA, the CDR3 is TGTGCCAGCAGCTCGAGGGCTATCCCTAGCACAGATACGCAGTATTTT.

Many counts were recorded for this clonotype. The V and J genes are TRBV2 and TRBJ2-7; tentatively, D is TRBD1 (6 bases). This CDR3 is 14 amino acids long. Germline V CDR1 and CDR2: SNHLY, FYNNEI. V was trimmed by 4 bases and J by 2 bases, leaving 12 bases between them. As DNA, the CDR3 is TGTGCCAGCAGTGCGCCCTGGGACACCTACGAGCAGTACTTC. Encoded protein: CASSAPWDTYEQYF.

The V gene is TRBV4-1, the J gene TRBJ2-4, with 10 bases fitting TRBD2. The CDR3 totals 15 residues. CDR1 is MGHRA and CDR2 is YSYEKL in the germline V gene. Losses at the gene ends were 0 bases for V and 6 bases for J; bases not matched to a gene: 2. CDR3 sequence reads: CASSQDGTSVNIQYF. In DNA form, the CDR3 reads TGCGCCAGCAGCCAAGATGGGACTAGCGTAAACATTCAGTACTTC.

Details on this clonotype: This clone may be a read error of a much larger clone one base away. The chain recombines TRBV20-1 with TRBJ2-7; 8 bases match TRBD2. The CDR3 has 15 residues. Germline V lookup: CDR1 DFQATT, CDR2 SNEGSKA (reference sequence). CDR3 nucleotides: TGCGGTGCTTACAATAGACTAGCGCCAGGTGGTGAGCAGTACTTC. Translated: CGAYNRLAPGGEQYF.

There are a few counts of this clonotype. V usage is TRBV29-1 and J usage is TRBJ2-3, with 10 bases lining up with TRBD1. Germline loops: CDR1 SQVTM, CDR2 ANQGSEA. The CDR3 totals 14 residues. V lost 7 bases to trimming and J lost 5 bases; unmatched junction nucleotides: 9. In DNA, the CDR3 is TGCAGCGCCACGGAAGGGACAGGGGTAGATACGCAGTATTTT. This encodes CSATEGTGVDTQYF.

The table lists this clonotype with many counts. The CDR3 DNA follows: TGCGCCAGCAGCTTGGAGTCAGGGGGGGACGAGCAGTACTTC. Translating it yields CASSLESGGDEQYF. The rearrangement uses TRBV5-1 and TRBJ2-7; perhaps D is TRBD1 or TRBD2 (7 bases each). Looked up from germline, CDR1 is SGHRS and CDR2 is YFSETQ. The V gene lost 0 bases and the J gene lost 5 bases, with 12 bases spanning the gap. CDR3 length: 14 amino acids.

In the case of this clonotype: A much larger clone differs from this one at a single base, so this may be a read error. The chain has TRBV18 and TRBJ1-3; maybe TRBD1 (5 bases). Germline V gives CDR1 KGHSH, CDR2 LQKENI. The CDR3 length is 15 residues. The CDR3 is CASSRDQAVGNTTYF. In DNA, the CDR3 is TGTGCCAGCTCACGGGACCAGGCGGTGGGAAACACCACATATTTT. The full variable domain, in which reference TRBV18 and TRBJ1-3 provide the parts outside the CDR3, is NAGVMQNPRHLVRRRGQEARLRCSPMKGHSHVYWYRQLPEEGLKFMVYLQKENIIDESGMPKERFSAEFPKEGPSILRIQQVVRGDSAAYFCASSRDQAVGNTTYFGEGSWLTVV.

This clonotype was seen a handful of times. The V gene is TRBV4-1, the J gene TRBJ2-4, with a possible D match to TRBD1 (5 bases). Germline CDR1 MGHRA, CDR2 YSYEKL. This CDR3 comprises 15 residues. Trimming stripped 4 bases from V and 0 bases from J, with 10 bases between. CDR3 protein: CASSPTGVAKNIQYF. Here the CDR3 DNA reads TGCGCCAGCAGCCCAACAGGAGTAGCCAAAAACATTCAGTACTTC.

This clonotype was detected ten times or more. V usage is TRBV28 and J usage is TRBJ2-7; D is perhaps TRBD1 or TRBD2 (5 bases each). Germline lookup yields CDR1 MDHEN and CDR2 SYDVKM. Trimming pared 3 bases from V and 6 bases from J, leaving 18 bases between. This CDR3 has 15 residues. The CDR3 DNA reads TGTGCCAGCAGTTTCCCCCGGCCAGAGGGGAGCGAGCAGTACTTC. Encoded protein: CASSFPRPEGSEQYF. Full variable domain (rest looked up from reference TRBV28 and TRBJ2-7): DVKVTQSSRYLVKRTGEKVFLECVQDMDHENMFWYRQDPGLGLRLIYFSYDVKMKEKGDIPEGYSVSREKKERFSLILESASTNQTSMYLCASSFPRPEGSEQYFGPGTRLTVT.

This chain connects TRBV19 to TRBJ1-1, with D unclear. V lost 7 bases and J 7 bases, leaving 10 bases between the germline ends. The CDR3 is made up of 11 amino acids. The V gene's germline CDR1 is LNHDA and CDR2 SQIVND (reference sequence). The DNA of the CDR3 is TGTGCCAGTACCACCGGGAGTGAAGCTTTCTTT. It specifies CASTTGSEAFF.

There are many counts of this clonotype. V usage is TRBV11-2 and J usage is TRBJ2-1; the match to TRBD1 covers 8 bases. V was pared by 5 bases and J by 2 bases, with 5 bases of the junction left unmatched. The CDR3 runs to 15 residues. Germline CDR1 SGHAT, CDR2 FQNNGV. CDR3 in amino acids: CASSTRQGPYNEQFF. CDR3 bases: TGTGCCAGCAGCACCCGACAGGGGCCCTACAATGAGCAGTTCTTC.

Regarding this clonotype: The junction does not match germline at one end; this may be a read error. The V and J genes are TRBV14 and TRBJ2-7; the match to TRBD2 covers 9 bases. The germline gives CDR1 SGHDN, CDR2 FVKESK. The CDR3 covers 16 residues. The CDR3 spells CASSQDNLAGTYEPYF. CDR3 bases: TGTGCCAGCAGCCAAGATAATCTAGCGGGAACCTACGAGCCGTACTTC.

This clonotype was observed at least ten times. CDR3 residues: CASSPTDHNEQFF. The CDR3 DNA sequence: TGTGCCAGCAGCCCCACGGACCACAATGAGCAGTTCTTC. The chain has TRBV3-1 and TRBJ2-1, with D hard to call. CDR3 length equals 13 residues. CDR1 is LGHDT, CDR2 YNNKEL, per germline (reference sequence). Trimming pared 4 bases from V and 5 bases from J, leaving 9 bases between.

This clonotype was recorded only once. Given a much more abundant clone one base away, this may be a read error. The chain employs TRBV6-2 or TRBV6-3 and TRBJ2-5; 7 bases map to TRBD1. From germline, CDR1 is MNHEY and CDR2 SVGEGT. This CDR3 comprises 15 residues. DNA for the CDR3: TGTGCCAGCAGACGACGGGACAGCGTCCAAGAGACCCGGTACTTC. Amino acids: CASRRRDSVQETRYF.

The chain links TRBV2 to TRBJ2-7, with D possibly being TRBD2 (7 bases). This CDR3 contains 15 residues. Germline V gene sequence: CDR1 SNHLY, CDR2 FYNNEI. V was shortened by 7 bases and J by 6 bases, with 22 bases between the two germline ends. This CDR3 reads CASKGGMGEGREQYF. For the CDR3, the DNA is TGTGCCAGCAAGGGGGGGATGGGGGAAGGACGCGAGCAGTACTTC.

This clonotype was observed many times. The chain has TRBV5-6 and TRBJ1-3, with D unresolved. The V end lost 5 bases, the J end lost 1 base, and 10 bases lay between the germline ends. This CDR3 comprises 14 residues. Germline values: CDR1 SGHDT, CDR2 YYEEEE. The CDR3 loop reads CASRVWGSGNTIYF. In DNA form, the CDR3 reads TGTGCCAGCAGGGTGTGGGGTTCTGGAAACACCATATATTTT.

This clonotype was detected only a few times. The V call is TRBV20-1, the J call TRBJ1-3; 9 bases agree with TRBD1. CDR3 length: 13 amino acids. The germline V gene encodes CDR1 DFQATT and CDR2 SNEGSKA (reference sequence). The J segment lost 5 bases and the V segment lost 5 bases, leaving 4 bases of the junction unmatched. The CDR3 loop is CSAQTGGRNTIYF. CDR3 nucleotide sequence: TGCAGTGCTCAGACAGGGGGTAGAAACACCATATATTTT.

This clonotype was seen at least ten times. The V gene is TRBV5-1, the J gene TRBJ2-7; possibly TRBD2 for D (6 bases). Trimming cost V 1 base and J 7 bases, with 15 bases left between them. The germline V gene has CDR1 SGHRS and CDR2 YFSETQ. This CDR3 has 14 amino acids. CDR3 in amino acids: CASSLLVGRYEQYF. The DNA of the CDR3 is TGCGCCAGCAGCTTGTTAGTCGGGAGATATGAGCAGTACTTC.

Ten or more counts support this clonotype. V is TRBV28 and J is TRBJ1-6; D is undetermined. Germline V gene sequence: CDR1 MDHEN, CDR2 SYDVKM. The CDR3 runs 15 residues. Trimming cost V 6 bases and J 7 bases, with 16 bases left between them. As DNA, the CDR3 is TGTGCCAGCAGCTCAGACCGGATTAAAAATTCACCCCTCCACTTT. Its protein product is CASSSDRIKNSPLHF.

This clonotype was counted many times. The chain employs TRBV12-3 or TRBV12-4 and TRBJ2-1, with 9 bases identical to TRBD1. The V gene end was trimmed by 6 bases and the J gene end by 4 bases; junction bases not matched to a gene: 10. The CDR3 consists of 16 residues. The CDR3, as DNA: TGTGCCAGCAGCCATGACCGGGACAGGGTATACAATGAGCAGTTCTTC. Its protein is CASSHDRDRVYNEQFF.

This clonotype was recorded at least ten times. The chain is built from TRBV20-1 and TRBJ2-3, with 16 bases identical to TRBD2. Unmatched junction bases numbered 4, after V lost 2 bases and J lost 5 bases. The CDR3 contains 16 residues. CDR1 is DFQATT, CDR2 SNEGSKA, per germline (reference sequence). CDR3 bases: TGCAGTGCTAGATCGGGACTAGCGGGAGGGGGAGATACGCAGTATTTT. Its protein product is CSARSGLAGGGDTQYF.

V gene TRBV5-1 combines with J gene TRBJ1-2; tentatively, D is TRBD1 (6 bases). The ends were cut back, 2 bases at V and 6 bases at J, with 11 bases in the middle. Germline lookup yields CDR1 SGHRS and CDR2 YFSETQ. The CDR3 runs 13 residues. CDR3: CASSFQGRDGYTF. The CDR3 DNA sequence: TGCGCCAGCAGCTTTCAGGGGAGAGATGGCTACACCTTC.

To note about this clonotype: A junction end diverges from the germline sequence, so it may reflect a read error. The chain is built from TRBV7-9 and TRBJ2-1; D is perhaps TRBD1 (6 bases). Germline loops: CDR1 SEHNR, CDR2 FQNEAQ (reference sequence). This CDR3 has 15 amino acids. The CDR3 is CASSFGGSSYNEQLF. The CDR3 bases are TGCGCCAGCAGCTTTGGGGGCAGCTCCTACAATGAGCAGCTCTTC.

This clonotype has a count of ten or more. The chain combines TRBV28 with TRBJ2-1, with TRBD1 as a possible D gene (6 bases). The V end lost 6 bases, the J end lost 8 bases, and 17 bases lay between the germline ends. This CDR3 comprises 14 residues. CDR1 and CDR2 from the germline V gene are MDHEN and SYDVKM. The CDR3 sequence is CASRRGGYIYEQFF. The CDR3 DNA reads as TGTGCCAGCAGACGAGGGGGATATATCTATGAGCAGTTCTTC.